The entry below gives a single TCR beta chain sequence along with its context. Its antigen is still unknown. No base-level quality is on record; no much larger clone is a single base apart. This specimen comes from a study of T cells in localized non-small cell lung cancer (dated by TCRdb to about 2020). Concerning the study at large: The study examined T cell repertoires in under 300 patients with early-stage NSCLC and compared tumors with uninvolved tumor-adjacent lungs. The cohort was made up of 200 to 250 treatment-naive NSCLC patients whose localized lung tumors had been resected. The mean age of the NSCLC patients was roughly 70 years, with roughly 120 men and around 100 women. The investigation overall reported the following: Uninvolved tumor-adjacent lung showed the highest T cell clonality, higher than tumor, which suggests more focused antigenic responses in the uninvolved tumor-adjacent lung. Of the top 100 tumor clones, a median of 57 were detected in paired uninvolved adjacent lung; over 25 were also among that lung's top 100. Multi-region tumor sequencing was not performed, so intratumor heterogeneity could not be excluded. Because the study design was exploratory, TCR variables were selected using unadjusted p-values without false-discovery rate correction. Longer overall survival was associated with higher T cell density in blood, whereas shorter survival was associated with higher clonality in adjacent lung.

At diagnosis, tumor, uninvolved tumor-adjacent lung and peripheral blood were collected and then preserved as a mix of FFPE and fresh-frozen material. Measured from the cysteine to the phenylalanine, the CDR3 is 14 residues long. Only the CDR3 portion is preserved as DNA: 42 bases, with reading frame beginning at the first base. CDR1 SGHNT and CDR2 YENEEA are derived from the germline V gene. V and J lose 2 bases and 6 bases, and a span of 8 bases separates them. TCR beta CDR3 regions were sequenced from DNA using the immunoSEQ Assay. As for how the authors treated the data: To compute T cell density, TCR beta template counts were normalized to usable DNA, which was estimated by amplifying housekeeping genes. Richness was estimated using the preseqR package, with extrapolation to 400,000 templates for PBMC samples and to 120,000 templates for tissue samples. Clonality was taken to be one minus Pielou's evenness. Tissue-enriched TCRs were identified by differential abundance testing using productive amino-acid clonotypes, minimum total count 5 and alpha 0.1. Repertoire overlap between compartments was quantified with the Jaccard Index and Morisita Overlap Index. GLIPH grouped TCR beta CDR3s together with public tetramer-defined viral CDR3s, and a viral motif had to include at least three viral sequences and also show V-gene enrichment. TCRdb carries this immuneACCESS record with in-frame sequences only. Its versions omit some clonotypes, under half of them owing to an unresolved V gene in the studies checked, with the rest unexplained. Clone size and the V and J calls come from that table; the DNA yielded D and trimming. The sample yields 1,500 to 2,000 clones; about 20% were counted once. The ten largest clones take up around 10% of the sample.

The sequence was obtained from an older male donor with stage I lung adenocarcinoma. The sequence links TRBV11-3 to TRBJ1-6; a tentative D call is TRBD1 (5 bases match). The specimen comprised lung tumor tissue, sampled before any cancer treatment. Read as DNA, the sequence is TGTGCCAGCAGCTTATTGGGGGGTAATTCACCCCTCCACTTT. Protein translation: CASSLLGGNSPLHF.